This T cell receptor (beta chain) was observed in a study of tumor-infiltrating lymphocytes in localized non-small cell lung cancer. In germline, CDR1 is MDHEN, CDR2 SYDVKM. V lost 6 bases, J lost 5 bases, and 13 bases stayed unmatched. CDR3 size: 16 residues. The repertoire was sequenced with immunoSEQ multiplex PCR; TCRdb's copy has only in-frame clones and lacks some. The table includes about 16,000 clones, roughly three quarters detected once. Findings and limits, study-wide: Immunotypes IM1 and IM2 had similar TCR-derived T-cell fractions. Only some patients had TCR sequencing, depending on available tissue.

Note on this clone: The antigen is not known.

This receptor was taken from a human donor with non-small cell lung cancer. This chain uses TRBV28 with TRBJ2-3; 8 bases are shared with TRBD2. Source material: lung tumor tissue. The CDR3 DNA reads TGTGCCAGCAGCCAAATGTCCGGGACTAGTATAGATACGCAGTATTTT. This codes for CASSQMSGTSIDTQYF.